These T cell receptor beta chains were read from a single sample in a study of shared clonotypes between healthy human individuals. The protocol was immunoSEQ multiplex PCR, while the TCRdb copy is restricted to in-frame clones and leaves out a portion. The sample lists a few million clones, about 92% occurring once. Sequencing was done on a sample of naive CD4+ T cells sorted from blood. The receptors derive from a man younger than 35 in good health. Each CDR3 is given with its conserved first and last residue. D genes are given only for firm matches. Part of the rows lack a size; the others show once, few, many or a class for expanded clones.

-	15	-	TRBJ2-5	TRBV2	CASSEAVAGKETQYF	TGTGCCAGCAGTGAAGCGGTGGCAGGGAAAGAGACCCAGTACTTC
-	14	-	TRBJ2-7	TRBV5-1	CASSSPRDSYEQYF	TGCGCCAGCAGCTCCCCCAGAGACAGCTACGAGCAGTACTTC
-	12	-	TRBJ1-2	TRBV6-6	CASLAGNYGYTF	TGTGCCAGTCTTGCAGGAAACTATGGCTACACCTTC
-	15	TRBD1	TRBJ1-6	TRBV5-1	CASSPDRVVNSPLHF	TGCGCCAGCAGCCCGGACAGGGTGGTTAATTCACCCCTCCACTTT
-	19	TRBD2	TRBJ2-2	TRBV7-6	CASSPLPGLAGGYTGELFF	TGTGCCAGCAGCCCGCTCCCGGGACTAGCGGGAGGTTACACCGGGGAGCTGTTTTTT
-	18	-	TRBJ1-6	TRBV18	CASSPKSEVRSYNSPLHF	TGTGCCAGCTCACCAAAATCTGAGGTTCGCTCCTATAATTCACCCCTCCACTTT
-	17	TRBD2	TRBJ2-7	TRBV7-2	CASSPMILAGGAYEQYF	TGTGCCAGCAGCCCTATGATTCTTGCGGGAGGAGCCTACGAGCAGTACTTC
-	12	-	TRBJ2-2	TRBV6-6	CASSSNTGELFF	TGTGCCAGCAGTAGCAACACCGGGGAGCTGTTTTTT
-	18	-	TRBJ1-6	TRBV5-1	CASSALHVGGGYNSPLHF	TGCGCCAGCAGCGCCCTACATGTGGGGGGCGGATATAATTCACCCCTCCACTTT
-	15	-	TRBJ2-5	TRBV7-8	CASSSLLDFQETQYF	TGTGCCAGCAGCTCCCTTTTAGATTTCCAAGAGACCCAGTACTTC
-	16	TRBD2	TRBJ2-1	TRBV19	CASSRASGNPYNEQFF	TGTGCCAGTAGTAGGGCTAGCGGGAACCCCTACAATGAGCAGTTCTTC
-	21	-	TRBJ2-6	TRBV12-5	CASGLVVRGASPLSGANVLTF	TGTGCTAGTGGTTTGGTAGTAAGAGGGGCCAGCCCCCTATCTGGGGCCAACGTCCTGACTTTC
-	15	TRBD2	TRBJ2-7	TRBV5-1	CASSLAASGSYEQYF	TGCGCCAGCAGCTTGGCCGCTAGCGGGTCCTACGAGCAGTACTTC
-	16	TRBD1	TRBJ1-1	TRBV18	CASSSLPGTGVYEAFF	TGTGCCAGCTCGTCGCTTCCCGGGACAGGGGTTTATGAAGCTTTCTTT
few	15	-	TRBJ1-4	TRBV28	CASSTPTGGGEKLFF	TGTGCCAGCAGCACTCCGACAGGAGGAGGAGAAAAACTGTTTTTT
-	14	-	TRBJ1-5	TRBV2	CASSDEGLGQPQHF	TGTGCCAGCAGTGACGAGGGGCTCGGTCAGCCCCAGCATTTT
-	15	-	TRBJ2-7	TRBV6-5	CASSLPGTLSYEQYF	TGTGCCAGCAGTCTACCCGGGACCCTCTCCTACGAGCAGTACTTC
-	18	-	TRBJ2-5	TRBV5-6	CASARPGQTDLGGKTQYF	TGTGCCAGCGCAAGACCGGGACAGACCGACTTAGGAGGGAAGACCCAGTACTTC
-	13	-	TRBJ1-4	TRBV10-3	CAIRATENEKLFF	TGTGCCATCAGAGCGACGGAAAATGAAAAACTGTTTTTT
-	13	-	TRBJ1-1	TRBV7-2	CASSFWGAAEAFF	TGTGCCAGCAGCTTCTGGGGGGCCGCTGAAGCTTTCTTT
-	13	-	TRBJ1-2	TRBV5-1	CASSRDGIYGYTF	TGCGCCAGCAGCCGGGACGGAATCTATGGCTACACCTTC
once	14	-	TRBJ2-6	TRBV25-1	CASSPVSGANVLTF	TGTGCCAGCAGTCCCGTGAGCGGGGCCAACGTCCTGACTTTC
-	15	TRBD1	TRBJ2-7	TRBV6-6	CASSYPRDRGHEQYF	TGTGCCAGCAGCTATCCCCGGGACAGGGGCCACGAGCAGTACTTC
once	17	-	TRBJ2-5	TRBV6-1	CASSELGGRLGRETQYF	TGTGCCAGCAGTGAATTGGGGGGCCGCCTGGGACGAGAGACCCAGTACTTC
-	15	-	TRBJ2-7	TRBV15	CATSPNTGPVYEQYF	TGTGCCACCAGCCCAAACACAGGTCCTGTTTACGAGCAGTACTTC
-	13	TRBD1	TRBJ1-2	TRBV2	CASSEETGNGYTF	TGTGCCAGCAGTGAAGAGACAGGGAACGGCTACACCTTC